This is a list of T cell receptor beta chains from one sample in a study of blood T cell repertoires in COVID-19. The table came from immunoSEQ multiplex PCR; TCRdb's copy has only in-frame clones and leaves some out. The sample has 150,000 to 200,000 clones, about 80% seen once; the top ten hold less than 3%. Sequenced material: peripheral blood. Source of these receptors: a human donor with acute or convalescent COVID-19. The donor label of this sample is uncertain. The CDR3 runs from the conserved cysteine through the conserved F or W. Part of the rows lack a size; the others show once, few, many or a class for expanded clones.

clone size: -; V gene: TRBV7-2; CDR3 length: 12; CDR3 protein: CASSLVEGTQYF
clone size: -; V gene: TRBV19; CDR3 length: 12; CDR3 protein: CASKRQNTEAFF
clone size: -; V gene: TRBV2; CDR3 length: 16; CDR3 protein: CASVGLAGGPQETQYF
clone size: once; V gene: TRBV5-1; CDR3 length: 15; CDR3 protein: CASSGAGGQNQPQHF
clone size: -; V gene: TRBV13; CDR3 length: 15; CDR3 protein: CASSLSGNPATEQFF
clone size: -; V gene: TRBV5-1; CDR3 length: 15; CDR3 protein: CASSPGTGGDYGYTF
clone size: -; V gene: TRBV25-1; CDR3 length: 14; CDR3 protein: CASIASLPPYEQYF
clone size: -; V gene: TRBV29-1; CDR3 length: 13; CDR3 protein: CSVAGTGSTEAFF
clone size: many; V gene: TRBV5-1; CDR3 length: 15; CDR3 protein: CASSLAAGGVGELFF
clone size: -; V gene: TRBV5-4; CDR3 length: 12; CDR3 protein: CASSSLTSGYTF
clone size: -; V gene: TRBV2; CDR3 length: 12; CDR3 protein: CASRLTGERYTF
clone size: -; V gene: TRBV4-2; CDR3 length: 15; CDR3 protein: CASSVHRNRNEKLFF
clone size: few; V gene: TRBV19; CDR3 length: 15; CDR3 protein: CASSRGADPSYEQYF
clone size: -; V gene: TRBV19; CDR3 length: 15; CDR3 protein: CASSIGQRDDSPLHF
clone size: -; V gene: TRBV6-1; CDR3 length: 13; CDR3 protein: CASSERGRAEAFF
clone size: -; V gene: TRBV19; CDR3 length: 14; CDR3 protein: CASRPLAGQETQYF
clone size: -; V gene: TRBV20-1; CDR3 length: 15; CDR3 protein: CSASGAGSFQETQYF
clone size: -; V gene: TRBV7-9; CDR3 length: 12; CDR3 protein: CASSLSGGTQYF
clone size: few; V gene: TRBV10-3; CDR3 length: 15; CDR3 protein: CAISERRGQDYGYTF
clone size: -; V gene: TRBV11-3; CDR3 length: 15; CDR3 protein: CASSHRTSGGNEQFF
clone size: -; V gene: TRBV6-6; CDR3 length: 15; CDR3 protein: CASSRGPGSLLEQYF
clone size: -; V gene: TRBV30; CDR3 length: 15; CDR3 protein: CAWSVAATSTDTQYF
clone size: once; V gene: TRBV5-3; CDR3 length: 14; CDR3 protein: CARSPGPGSEKLFF
clone size: -; V gene: TRBV21-1; CDR3 length: 14; CDR3 protein: CASSPRTGTETQYF
clone size: -; V gene: TRBV7-9; CDR3 length: 13; CDR3 protein: CASSRTGGNTIYF
clone size: -; V gene: TRBV7-3; CDR3 length: 17; CDR3 protein: CASSLSPLGLLNTEAFF
clone size: -; V gene: TRBV4-1; CDR3 length: 16; CDR3 protein: CASSHGVGSGTGELFF
clone size: -; V gene: TRBV11-2; CDR3 length: 15; CDR3 protein: CASSVSGSVPDTQYF
clone size: -; V gene: TRBV19; CDR3 length: 16; CDR3 protein: CASSIIPGQALYEQYF
clone size: -; V gene: TRBV7-9; CDR3 length: 14; CDR3 protein: CASSPRREGYGYTF
clone size: -; V gene: TRBV19; CDR3 length: 15; CDR3 protein: CASSPQWTGNQPQHF
clone size: -; V gene: TRBV18; CDR3 length: 16; CDR3 protein: CASSPRRGANGDEQFF
clone size: -; V gene: TRBV6-5; CDR3 length: 14; CDR3 protein: CASRGGLSTDTQYF
clone size: once; V gene: TRBV6-2/TRBV6-3; CDR3 length: 15; CDR3 protein: CASSYGAGGLNEQFF
clone size: -; V gene: TRBV4-1; CDR3 length: 17; CDR3 protein: CASSQPRRGATNEKLFF
clone size: -; V gene: TRBV12-3/TRBV12-4; CDR3 length: 13; CDR3 protein: CASSRTGLWGYTF
clone size: -; V gene: TRBV20-1; CDR3 length: 10; CDR3 protein: CSGTVRKLFF
clone size: -; V gene: TRBV5-1; CDR3 length: 12; CDR3 protein: CASSWGGNEQFF
clone size: -; V gene: TRBV6-5; CDR3 length: 14; CDR3 protein: CASSWTGGTYGYTF
clone size: -; V gene: TRBV6-5; CDR3 length: 16; CDR3 protein: CASSFAGNQPTDTQYF
clone size: -; V gene: TRBV3-1/TRBV3-2; CDR3 length: 17; CDR3 protein: CASSQGDRVLTGNTIYF
clone size: -; V gene: TRBV9; CDR3 length: 15; CDR3 protein: CASSVRLAGGDEQFF